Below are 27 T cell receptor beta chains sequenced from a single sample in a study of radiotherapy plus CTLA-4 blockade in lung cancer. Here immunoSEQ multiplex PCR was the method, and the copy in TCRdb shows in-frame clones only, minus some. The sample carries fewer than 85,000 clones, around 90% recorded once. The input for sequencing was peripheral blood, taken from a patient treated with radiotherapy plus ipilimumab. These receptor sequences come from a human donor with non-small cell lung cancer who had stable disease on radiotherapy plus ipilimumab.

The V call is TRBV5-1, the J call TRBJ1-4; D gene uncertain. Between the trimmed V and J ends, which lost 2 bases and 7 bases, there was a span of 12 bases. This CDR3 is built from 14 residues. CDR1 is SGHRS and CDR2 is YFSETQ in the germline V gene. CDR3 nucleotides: TGCGCCAGCAGCTTCGAAGGCCCGGGTGAAAAACTGTTTTTT. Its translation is CASSFEGPGEKLFF. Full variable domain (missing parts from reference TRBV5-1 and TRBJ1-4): KAGVTQTPRYLIKTRGQQVTLSCSPISGHRSVSWYQQTPGQGLQFLFEYFSETQRNKGNFPGRFSGRQFSNSRSEMNVSTLELGDSALYLCASSFEGPGEKLFFGSGTQLSVL.

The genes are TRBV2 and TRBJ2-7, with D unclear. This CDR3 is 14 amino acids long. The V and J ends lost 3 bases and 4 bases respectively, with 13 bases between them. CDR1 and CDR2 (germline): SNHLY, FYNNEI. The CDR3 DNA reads TGTGCCAGCAGTGACCCGGTACTACAATACGAGCAGTACTTC. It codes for CASSDPVLQYEQYF. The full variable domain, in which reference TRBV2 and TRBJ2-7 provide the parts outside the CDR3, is EPEVTQTPSHQVTQMGQEVILRCVPISNHLYFYWYRQILGQKVEFLVSFYNNEISEKSEIFDDQFSVERPDGSNFTLKIRSTKLEDSAMYFCASSDPVLQYEQYFGPGTRLTVT.

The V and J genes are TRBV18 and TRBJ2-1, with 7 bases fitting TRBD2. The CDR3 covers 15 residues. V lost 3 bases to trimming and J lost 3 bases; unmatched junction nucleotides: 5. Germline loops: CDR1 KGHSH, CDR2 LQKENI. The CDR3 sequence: CASSPNRDYYNEQFF. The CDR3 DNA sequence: TGTGCCAGCTCACCGAATCGGGACTACTACAATGAGCAGTTCTTC.

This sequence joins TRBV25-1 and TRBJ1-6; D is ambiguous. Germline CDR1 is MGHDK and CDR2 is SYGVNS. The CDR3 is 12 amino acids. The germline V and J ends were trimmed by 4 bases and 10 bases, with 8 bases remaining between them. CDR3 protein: CASSVRGSPLHF. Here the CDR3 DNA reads TGTGCCAGCAGTGTAAGAGGATCACCCCTCCACTTT.

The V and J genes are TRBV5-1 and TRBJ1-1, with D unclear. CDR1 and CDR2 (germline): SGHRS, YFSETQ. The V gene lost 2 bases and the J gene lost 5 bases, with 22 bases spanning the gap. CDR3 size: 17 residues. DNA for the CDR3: TGCGCCAGCAGCTTCCGCCAGAGGAGGGCGAGCAGAACTGAAGCTTTCTTT. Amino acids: CASSFRQRRASRTEAFF.

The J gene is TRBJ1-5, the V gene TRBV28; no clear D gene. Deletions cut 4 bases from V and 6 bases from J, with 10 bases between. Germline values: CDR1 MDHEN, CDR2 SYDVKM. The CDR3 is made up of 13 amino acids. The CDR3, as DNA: TGTGCCAGCAGTTCGGCAGAGGCTCAGCCCCAGCATTTT. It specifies CASSSAEAQPQHF.

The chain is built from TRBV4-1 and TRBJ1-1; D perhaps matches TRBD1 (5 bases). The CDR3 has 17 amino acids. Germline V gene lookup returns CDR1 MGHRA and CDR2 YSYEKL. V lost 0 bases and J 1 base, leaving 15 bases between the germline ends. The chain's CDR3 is CASSQERGVGTNTEAFF. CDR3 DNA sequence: TGCGCCAGCAGCCAAGAACGAGGGGTAGGGACGAACACTGAAGCTTTCTTT.

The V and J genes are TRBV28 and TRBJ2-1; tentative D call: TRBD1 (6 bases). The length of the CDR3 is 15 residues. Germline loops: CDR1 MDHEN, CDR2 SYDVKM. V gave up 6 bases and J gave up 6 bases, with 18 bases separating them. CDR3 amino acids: CASSLNTPGVNEQFF. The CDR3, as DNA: TGTGCCAGCAGCTTGAATACTCCAGGGGTCAATGAGCAGTTCTTC.

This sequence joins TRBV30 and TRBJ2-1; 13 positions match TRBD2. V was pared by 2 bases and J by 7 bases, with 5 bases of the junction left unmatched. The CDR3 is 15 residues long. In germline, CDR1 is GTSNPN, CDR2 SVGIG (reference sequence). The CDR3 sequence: CAWSFGLAGENEQFF. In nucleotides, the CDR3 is TGTGCCTGGAGTTTCGGACTAGCGGGGGAAAATGAGCAGTTCTTC.

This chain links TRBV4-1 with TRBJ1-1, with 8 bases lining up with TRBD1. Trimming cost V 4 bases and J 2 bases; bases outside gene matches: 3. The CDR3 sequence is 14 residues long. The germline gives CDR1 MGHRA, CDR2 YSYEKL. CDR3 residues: CASSLDRANTEAFF. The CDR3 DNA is TGCGCCAGCAGCCTGGACAGGGCTAACACTGAAGCTTTCTTT.

The CDR3 sequence: CASSGWDRATEAFF. The CDR3 DNA reads TGTGCCAGCAGTGGTTGGGACAGGGCCACTGAAGCTTTCTTT. This chain connects TRBV2 to TRBJ1-1; 9 bases line up with TRBD1. Trimming removed 4 bases from V and 4 bases from J; junction bases left unmatched: 4. Looked up from germline, CDR1 is SNHLY and CDR2 is FYNNEI. The CDR3 consists of 14 residues. The full variable domain, rest sourced from reference TRBV2 and TRBJ1-1, is EPEVTQTPSHQVTQMGQEVILRCVPISNHLYFYWYRQILGQKVEFLVSFYNNEISEKSEIFDDQFSVERPDGSNFTLKIRSTKLEDSAMYFCASSGWDRATEAFFGQGTRLTVV.

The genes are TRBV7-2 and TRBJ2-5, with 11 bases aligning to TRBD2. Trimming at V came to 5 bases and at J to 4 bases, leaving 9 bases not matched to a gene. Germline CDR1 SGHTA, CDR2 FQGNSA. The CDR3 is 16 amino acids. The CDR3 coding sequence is TGTGCCAGCAGCCGGAATAGCGGGGGGGGACGAGAGACCCAGTACTTC. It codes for CASSRNSGGGRETQYF.

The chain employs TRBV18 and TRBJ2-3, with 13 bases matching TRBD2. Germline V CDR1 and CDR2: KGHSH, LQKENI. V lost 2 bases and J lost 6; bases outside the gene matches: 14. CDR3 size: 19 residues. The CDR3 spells CASSPAGTSGIIGVDTQYF. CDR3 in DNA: TGTGCCAGCTCACCAGCTGGGACTAGCGGGATTATCGGTGTGGATACGCAGTATTTT.

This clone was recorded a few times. CDR3 DNA: TGCAGTGTAGCGGGGAAAGAGACCCAGTACTTC. It encodes CSVAGKETQYF. The chain carries TRBV20-1 and TRBJ2-5; 8 nucleotides agree with TRBD2. The length of the CDR3 is 11 residues. The V gene end was trimmed by 7 bases and the J gene end by 3 bases; junction bases not matched to a gene: 1. Per the germline V gene, CDR1 is DFQATT and CDR2 is SNEGSKA (reference sequence).

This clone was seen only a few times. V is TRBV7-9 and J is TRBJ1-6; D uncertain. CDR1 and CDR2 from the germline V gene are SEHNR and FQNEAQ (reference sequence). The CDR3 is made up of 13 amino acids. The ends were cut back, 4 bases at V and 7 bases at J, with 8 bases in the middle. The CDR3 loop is CASSSDGNSPLHF. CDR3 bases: TGTGCCAGCAGCTCGGACGGGAATTCACCCCTCCACTTT.

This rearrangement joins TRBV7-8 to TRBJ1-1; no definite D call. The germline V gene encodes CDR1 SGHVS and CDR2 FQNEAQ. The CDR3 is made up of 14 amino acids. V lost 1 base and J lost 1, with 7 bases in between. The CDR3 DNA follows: TGTGCCAGCAGCTTAGTTAGGAAGAACACTGAAGCTTTCTTT. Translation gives CASSLVRKNTEAFF.

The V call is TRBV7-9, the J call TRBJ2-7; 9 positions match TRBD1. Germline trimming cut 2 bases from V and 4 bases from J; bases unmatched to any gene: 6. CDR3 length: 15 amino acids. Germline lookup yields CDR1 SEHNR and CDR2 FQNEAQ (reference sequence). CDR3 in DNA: TGTGCCAGCAGCTTAAGGACAGGGGATCGGTACGAGCAGTACTTC. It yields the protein CASSLRTGDRYEQYF.

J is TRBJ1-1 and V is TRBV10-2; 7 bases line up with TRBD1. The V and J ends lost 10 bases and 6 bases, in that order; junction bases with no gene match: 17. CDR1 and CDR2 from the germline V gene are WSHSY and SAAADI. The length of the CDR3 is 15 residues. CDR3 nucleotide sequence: TGCGCCATCAAATTAACAGGGGACGGGGCCGCTGAAGCTTTCTTT. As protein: CAIKLTGDGAAEAFF.

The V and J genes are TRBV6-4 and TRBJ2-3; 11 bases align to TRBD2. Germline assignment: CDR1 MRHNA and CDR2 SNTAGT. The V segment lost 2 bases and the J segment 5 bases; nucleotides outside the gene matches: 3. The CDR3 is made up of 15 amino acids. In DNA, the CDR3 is TGTGCCAGCAGTGACACTAGCGGGAGAAAAGATACGCAGTATTTT. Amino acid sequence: CASSDTSGRKDTQYF.

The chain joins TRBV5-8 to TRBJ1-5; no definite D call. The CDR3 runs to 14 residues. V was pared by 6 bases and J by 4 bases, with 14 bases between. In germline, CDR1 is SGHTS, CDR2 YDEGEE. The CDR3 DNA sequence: TGTGCCAGCACCACGGGTATTTGGAATCAGCCCCAGCATTTT. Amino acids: CASTTGIWNQPQHF.

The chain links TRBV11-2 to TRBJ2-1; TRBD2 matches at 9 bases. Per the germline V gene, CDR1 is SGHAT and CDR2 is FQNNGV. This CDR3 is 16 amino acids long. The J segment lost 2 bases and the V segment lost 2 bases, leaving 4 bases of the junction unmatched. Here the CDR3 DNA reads TGTGCCAGCAGCTTACGACTAGCGGTTACCTACAATGAGCAGTTCTTC. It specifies CASSLRLAVTYNEQFF. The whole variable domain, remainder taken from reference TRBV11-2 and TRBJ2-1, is EAGVAQSPRYKIIEKRQSVAFWCNPISGHATLYWYQQILGQGPKLLIQFQNNGVVDDSQLPKDRFSAERLKGVDSTLKIQPAKLEDSAVYLCASSLRLAVTYNEQFFGPGTRLTVL.

This CDR3 reads CAGGGTDTQYF. The CDR3 nucleotides read TGTGCCGGAGGGGGCACAGATACGCAGTATTTT. The chain has TRBV10-3 and TRBJ2-3; possible D gene TRBD2, 6 bases. The CDR3 spans 11 residues. The V gene's germline CDR1 is ENHRY and CDR2 SYGVKD. Trimming cost V 11 bases and J 1 base, with 7 bases left between them.

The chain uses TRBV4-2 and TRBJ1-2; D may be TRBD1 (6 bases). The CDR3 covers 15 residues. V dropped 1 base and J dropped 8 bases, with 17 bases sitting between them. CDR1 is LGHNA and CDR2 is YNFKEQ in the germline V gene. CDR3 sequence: CASSQVGPGEGGYTF. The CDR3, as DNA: TGTGCCAGCAGCCAAGTGGGCCCAGGGGAAGGAGGCTACACCTTC.

The CDR3 coding sequence is TGCGCCAGCAGTGAGGGTCGGAGCTCCTACAATGAGCAGTTCTTC. Translation gives CASSEGRSSYNEQFF. J is TRBJ2-1 and V is TRBV10-2, with D unresolved. The CDR3 spans 15 residues. The germline V and J ends were trimmed by 2 bases and 0 bases, with 8 bases remaining between them. Germline lookup yields CDR1 WSHSY and CDR2 SAAADI.

CDR3 coding DNA: TGTGCCAGCAGTCCGGTACTAGCGGGATACGAGCAGTACTTC. It specifies CASSPVLAGYEQYF. The V gene is TRBV28, the J gene TRBJ2-7; 10 bases agree with TRBD2. V trimming: 5 bases; J trimming: 4 bases; junction bases outside the gene matches: 5. The germline V gene encodes CDR1 MDHEN and CDR2 SYDVKM. The CDR3 has 14 residues.

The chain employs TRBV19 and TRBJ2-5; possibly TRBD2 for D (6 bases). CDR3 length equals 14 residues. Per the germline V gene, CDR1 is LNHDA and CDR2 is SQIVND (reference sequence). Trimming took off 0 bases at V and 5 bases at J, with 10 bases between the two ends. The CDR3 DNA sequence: TGTGCCAGTAGTATAGAACTAGCTGTGGAGACCCAGTACTTC. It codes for CASSIELAVETQYF.

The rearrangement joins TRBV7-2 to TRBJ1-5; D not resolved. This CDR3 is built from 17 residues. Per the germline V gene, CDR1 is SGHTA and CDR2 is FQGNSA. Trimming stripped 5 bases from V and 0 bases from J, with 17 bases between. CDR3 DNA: TGTGCCAGCAGCCCTCGGGTTGGTGTTAGTAGCAATCAGCCCCAGCATTTT. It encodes CASSPRVGVSSNQPQHF.